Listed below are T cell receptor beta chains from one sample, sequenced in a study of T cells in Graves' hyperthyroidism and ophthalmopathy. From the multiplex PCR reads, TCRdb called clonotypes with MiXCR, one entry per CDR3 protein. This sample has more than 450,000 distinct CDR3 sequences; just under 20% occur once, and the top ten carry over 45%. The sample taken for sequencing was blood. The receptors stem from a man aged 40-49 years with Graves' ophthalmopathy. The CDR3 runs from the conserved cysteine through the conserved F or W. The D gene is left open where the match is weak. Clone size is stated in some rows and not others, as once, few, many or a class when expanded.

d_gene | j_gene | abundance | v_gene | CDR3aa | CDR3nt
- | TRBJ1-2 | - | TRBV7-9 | CASSLASNYRVHGYTF | TGTGCCAGCAGCTTAGCGAGCAATTACAGGGTGCATGGCTACACCTTC
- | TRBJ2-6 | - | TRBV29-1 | CSVTRDKGLTF | TGCAGCGTTACCCGGGACAAGGGGTTGACTTTC
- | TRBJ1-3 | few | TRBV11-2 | CASSVTGTNTIYF | TGTGCCAGCAGCGTCACTGGGACAAACACCATATATTTT
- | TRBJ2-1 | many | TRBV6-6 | CASSYASNNEQFF | TGTGCCAGCAGTTACGCTAGCAACAATGAGCAGTTCTTC
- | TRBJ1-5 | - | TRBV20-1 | CSARARESTNQPQHF | TGCAGTGCTAGAGCTAGGGAATCGACCAATCAGCCCCAGCATTTT
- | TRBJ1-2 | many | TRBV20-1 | CSARDLTEGYTF | TGCAGTGCTAGAGATTTAACAGAAGGCTACACCTTC
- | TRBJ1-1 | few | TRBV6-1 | CASSYDLQAFF | TGTGCCAGCAGTTACGACTTACAGGCTTTCTTT
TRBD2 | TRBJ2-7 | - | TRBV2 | CASKRLAGGAQYF | TGTGCCAGCAAGAGGCTAGCGGGAGGAGCGCAGTACTTC
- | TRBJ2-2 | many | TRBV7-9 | CASSPLNPTGELFF | TGTGCCAGCAGCCCCTTAAACCCAACCGGGGAGCTGTTTTTT
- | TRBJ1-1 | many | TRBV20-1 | CSASRGFNTEAFF | TGCAGTGCTAGTCGGGGTTTTAACACTGAAGCTTTCTTT
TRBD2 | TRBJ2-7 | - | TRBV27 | CASSLAGGPREQYF | TGTGCCAGCAGTTTAGCGGGAGGGCCGCGGGAGCAGTACTTC
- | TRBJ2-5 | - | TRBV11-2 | CATSRLEGSWGETQYF | TGTGCCACCAGCAGACTCGAAGGTTCATGGGGAGAGACCCAGTACTTC
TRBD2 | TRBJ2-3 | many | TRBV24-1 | CATSDDSGLAGTDTQYF | TGTGCCACCAGTGACGACTCCGGACTAGCGGGAACAGATACGCAGTATTTT
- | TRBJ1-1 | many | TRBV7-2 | CASSLDKNTEAFF | TGTGCCAGCAGCTTAGACAAGAACACTGAAGCTTTCTTT
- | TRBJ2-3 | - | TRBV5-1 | CASSLERPGIDTQYF | TGCGCCAGCAGCTTGGAACGACCAGGAATAGATACGCAGTATTTT
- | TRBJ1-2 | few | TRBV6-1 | CVSSTRTAPYGYTF | TGTGTCAGCAGTACGAGGACAGCACCCTATGGCTACACCTTC
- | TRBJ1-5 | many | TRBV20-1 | CSARDVMGVSQPQHF | TGCAGTGCTAGAGATGTAATGGGGGTAAGTCAGCCCCAGCATTTT
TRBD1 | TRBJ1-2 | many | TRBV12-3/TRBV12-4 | CASSPHDRENGYTF | TGTGCCAGCAGTCCGCATGACAGGGAAAATGGCTACACCTTC
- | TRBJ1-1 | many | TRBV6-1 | CASRTALGNTEAFF | TGTGCCAGCAGGACGGCCTTGGGGAACACTGAAGCTTTCTTT
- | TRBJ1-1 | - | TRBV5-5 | CASSLAQGNGNLFEAFF | TGTGCCAGCAGCTTGGCCCAGGGGAATGGAAACCTTTTTGAAGCTTTCTTT
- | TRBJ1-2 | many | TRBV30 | CAWSVDYGYTF | TGTGCCTGGAGTGTAGACTATGGCTACACCTTC
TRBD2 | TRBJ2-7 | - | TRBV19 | CASSPRTSGTSYEQYF | TGTGCCAGTAGTCCCCGGACTAGCGGGACATCCTACGAGCAGTACTTC
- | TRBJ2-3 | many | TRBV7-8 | CASSSTGLSTDTQYF | TGTGCCAGCAGTTCCACAGGGCTTAGCACAGATACGCAGTATTTT
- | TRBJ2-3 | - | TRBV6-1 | CASSGSHPATQYF | TGTGCCAGCAGTGGATCCCACCCGGCCACGCAGTATTTT
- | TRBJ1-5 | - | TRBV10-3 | CAIRGPNQPQHF | TGTGCCATCAGAGGCCCGAATCAGCCCCAGCATTTT
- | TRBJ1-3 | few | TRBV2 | CASSTPMVGNTIYF | TGTGCCAGCAGTACTCCAATGGTTGGAAACACCATATATTTT
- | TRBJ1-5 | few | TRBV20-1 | CSATFGVTGGNQPQHF | TGCAGTGCTACCTTTGGGGTAACAGGTGGGAATCAGCCCCAGCATTTT
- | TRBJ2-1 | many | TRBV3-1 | CASRSLGDEQFF | TGTGCCAGCAGATCCTTAGGGGATGAGCAGTTCTTC
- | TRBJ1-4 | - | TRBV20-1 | CSARDEKLFF | TGCAGTGCTAGAGACGAAAAACTGTTTTTT
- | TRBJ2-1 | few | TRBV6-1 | CASRSWSYNEQFF | TGTGCCAGCCGTAGCTGGTCCTACAATGAGCAGTTCTTC
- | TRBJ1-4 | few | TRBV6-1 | CASSRVVTNEKLFF | TGTGCCAGCAGTAGAGTCGTAACTAATGAAAAGCTGTTTTTT
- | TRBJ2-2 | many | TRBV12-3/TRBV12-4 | CASRSLAANTGELFF | TGTGCCAGCAGGTCACTAGCAGCGAACACCGGGGAGCTGTTTTTT
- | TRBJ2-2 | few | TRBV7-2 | CASSSGFANTGELFF | TGTGCCAGCAGCTCCGGATTCGCGAACACCGGGGAGCTGTTTTTT
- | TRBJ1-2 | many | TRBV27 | CASRGQQNGYTF | TGTGCCAGCAGAGGACAGCAGAATGGCTACACCTTC
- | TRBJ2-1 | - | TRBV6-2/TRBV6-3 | CASSYSSRCPIYNEQFF | TGTGCCAGCAGTTACTCCTCGCGGTGCCCAATCTACAATGAGCAGTTCTTC
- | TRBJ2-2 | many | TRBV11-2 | CASSFRTGGELFF | TGTGCCAGCAGCTTCCGCACGGGCGGGGAGCTGTTTTTT
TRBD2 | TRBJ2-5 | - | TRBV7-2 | CASSKGGLAGRETQYF | TGTGCCAGCAGCAAGGGGGGACTAGCGGGGCGAGAGACCCAGTACTTC
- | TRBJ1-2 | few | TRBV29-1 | CSVGWGKTNYGYTF | TGCAGCGTTGGATGGGGCAAGACTAACTATGGCTACACCTTC
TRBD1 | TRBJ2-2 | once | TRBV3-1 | CASSLGQAAGELFF | TGTGCCAGCAGCCTGGGACAGGCGGCCGGGGAGCTGTTTTTT
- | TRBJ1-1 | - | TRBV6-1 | CASSRLGGDRVAFF | TGTGCCAGCAGCCGACTCGGTGGGGATCGGGTAGCTTTCTTT
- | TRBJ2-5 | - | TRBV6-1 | CASSEAGGRGETQYF | TGTGCCAGCAGTGAAGCGGGGGGCCGTGGAGAGACCCAGTACTTC
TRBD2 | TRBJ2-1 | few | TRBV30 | CAWSIGTSGEQFF | TGTGCCTGGAGTATCGGGACTAGCGGTGAGCAGTTCTTC
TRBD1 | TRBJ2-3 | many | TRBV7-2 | CASSSSPGQITDTQYF | TGTGCCAGCAGCTCGTCCCCGGGACAGATCACAGATACGCAGTATTTT
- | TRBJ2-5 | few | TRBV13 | CASSFTWGNGRSPQETQYF | TGTGCCAGCAGCTTTACATGGGGAAACGGGAGATCCCCGCAAGAGACCCAGTACTTC
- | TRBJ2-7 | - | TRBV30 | CAWRGSRGAYEQYF | TGTGCCTGGAGGGGATCCCGGGGGGCATACGAGCAGTACTTC
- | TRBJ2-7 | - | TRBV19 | CASSISWTELYEQYF | TGTGCCAGTAGTATCTCTTGGACAGAATTATACGAGCAGTACTTC
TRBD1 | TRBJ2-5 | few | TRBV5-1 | CASSWDRDRGETQYF | TGCGCCAGCAGCTGGGACCGGGACAGGGGAGAGACCCAGTACTTC
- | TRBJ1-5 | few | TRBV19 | CASRSQGQAQDQPQHF | TGTGCCAGTAGATCGCAGGGTCAGGCCCAGGATCAGCCCCAGCATTTT
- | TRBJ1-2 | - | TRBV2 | CASSRTGFYGYTF | TGTGCCAGCAGTCGAACAGGGTTCTATGGCTACACCTTC